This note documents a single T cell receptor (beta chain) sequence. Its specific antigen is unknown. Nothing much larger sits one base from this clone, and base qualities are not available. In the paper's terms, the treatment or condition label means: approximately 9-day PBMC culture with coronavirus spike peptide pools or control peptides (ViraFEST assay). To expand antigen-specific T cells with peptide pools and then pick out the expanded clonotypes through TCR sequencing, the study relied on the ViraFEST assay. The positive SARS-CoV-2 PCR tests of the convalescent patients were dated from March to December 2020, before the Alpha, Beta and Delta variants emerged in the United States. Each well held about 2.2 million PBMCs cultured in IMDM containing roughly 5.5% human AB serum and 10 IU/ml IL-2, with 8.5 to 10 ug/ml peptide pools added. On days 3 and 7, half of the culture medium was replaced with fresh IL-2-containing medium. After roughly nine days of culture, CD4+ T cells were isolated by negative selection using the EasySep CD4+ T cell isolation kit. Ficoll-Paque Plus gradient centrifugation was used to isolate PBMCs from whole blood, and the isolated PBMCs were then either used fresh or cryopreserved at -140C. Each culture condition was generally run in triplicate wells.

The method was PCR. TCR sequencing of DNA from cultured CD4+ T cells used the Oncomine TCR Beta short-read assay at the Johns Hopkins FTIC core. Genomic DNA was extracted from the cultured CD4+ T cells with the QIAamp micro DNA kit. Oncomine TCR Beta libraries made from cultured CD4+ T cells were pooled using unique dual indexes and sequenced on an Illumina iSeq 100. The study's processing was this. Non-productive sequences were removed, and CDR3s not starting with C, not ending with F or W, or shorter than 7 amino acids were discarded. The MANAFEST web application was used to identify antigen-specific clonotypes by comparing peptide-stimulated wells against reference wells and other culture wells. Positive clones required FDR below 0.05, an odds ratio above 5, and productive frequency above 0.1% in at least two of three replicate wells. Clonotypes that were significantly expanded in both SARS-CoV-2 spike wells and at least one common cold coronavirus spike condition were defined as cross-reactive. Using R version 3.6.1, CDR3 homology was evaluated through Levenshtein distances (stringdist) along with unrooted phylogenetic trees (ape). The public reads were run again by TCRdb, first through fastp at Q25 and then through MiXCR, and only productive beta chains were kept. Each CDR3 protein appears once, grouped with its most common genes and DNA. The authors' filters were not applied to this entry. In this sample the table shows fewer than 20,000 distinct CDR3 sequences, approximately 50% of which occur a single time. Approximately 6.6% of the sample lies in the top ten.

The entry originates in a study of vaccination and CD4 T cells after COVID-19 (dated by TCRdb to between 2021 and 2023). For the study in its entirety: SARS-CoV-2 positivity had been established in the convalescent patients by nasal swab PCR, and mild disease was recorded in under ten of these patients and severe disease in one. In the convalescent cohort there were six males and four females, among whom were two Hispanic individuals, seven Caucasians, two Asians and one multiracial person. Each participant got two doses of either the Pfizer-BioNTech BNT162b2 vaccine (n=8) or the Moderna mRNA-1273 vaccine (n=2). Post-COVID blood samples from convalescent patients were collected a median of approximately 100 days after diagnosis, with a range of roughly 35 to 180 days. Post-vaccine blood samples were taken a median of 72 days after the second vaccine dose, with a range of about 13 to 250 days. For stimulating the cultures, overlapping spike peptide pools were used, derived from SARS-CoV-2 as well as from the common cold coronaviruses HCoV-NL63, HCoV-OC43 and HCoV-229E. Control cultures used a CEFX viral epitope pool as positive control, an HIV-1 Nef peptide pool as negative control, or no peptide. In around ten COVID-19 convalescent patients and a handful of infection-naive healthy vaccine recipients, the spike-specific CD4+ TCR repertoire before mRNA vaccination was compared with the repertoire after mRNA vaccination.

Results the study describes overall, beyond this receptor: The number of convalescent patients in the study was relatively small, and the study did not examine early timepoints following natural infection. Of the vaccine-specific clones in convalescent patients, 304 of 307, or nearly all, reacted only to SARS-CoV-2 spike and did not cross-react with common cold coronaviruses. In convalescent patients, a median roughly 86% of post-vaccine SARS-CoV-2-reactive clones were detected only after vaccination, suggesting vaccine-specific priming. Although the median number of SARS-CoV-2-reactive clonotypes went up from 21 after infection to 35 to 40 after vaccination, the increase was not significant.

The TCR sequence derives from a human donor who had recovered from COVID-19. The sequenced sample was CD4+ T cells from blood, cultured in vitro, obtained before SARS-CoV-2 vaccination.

The DNA is TGTGCCAGCAGTTTATCGGGACAGGTCAATTCACCCCTCCACTTT. Its amino acids are CASSLSGQVNSPLHF. The rearranged segments are TRBV28 and TRBJ1-6, and 8 bases in between align with TRBD1. From a lookup of the germline V gene, CDR1 and CDR2 are MDHEN and SYDVKM. Clipping removes 1 base from V and 7 bases from J, with 3 as the unmatched junction base count. CDR3 length: 15 amino acids, cysteine to phenylalanine. Only the CDR3 DNA stays, 45 bases, in frame from base 1.